This paragraph covers one T cell receptor beta chain sequence. With 2 bases clipped from V and 5 bases from J, the junction kept 6 bases outside the gene matches. CDR1 MNHNY and CDR2 SVGAGI come from the germline V gene (reference sequence). This CDR3 comprises 15 residues. The data were obtained in a study of T cell responses to AZD1222 COVID-19 vaccine. The repertoire was sequenced with immunoSEQ multiplex PCR; TCRdb's copy has only in-frame clones and lacks some. The table has some 5,000 clones, roughly 90% seen once. The starting material was peripheral blood, obtained 28 days after the second AZD1222 dose. The chain recombines TRBV6-6 with TRBJ2-3; the match to TRBD1 covers 8 bases. This TCR was recovered from an adult who received the AZD1222 COVID-19 vaccine. The CDR3 spells CASSYGGTGKDTQYF. The DNA for the CDR3 is TGTGCCAGCAGTTACGGGGGGACAGGCAAAGATACGCAGTATTTT.